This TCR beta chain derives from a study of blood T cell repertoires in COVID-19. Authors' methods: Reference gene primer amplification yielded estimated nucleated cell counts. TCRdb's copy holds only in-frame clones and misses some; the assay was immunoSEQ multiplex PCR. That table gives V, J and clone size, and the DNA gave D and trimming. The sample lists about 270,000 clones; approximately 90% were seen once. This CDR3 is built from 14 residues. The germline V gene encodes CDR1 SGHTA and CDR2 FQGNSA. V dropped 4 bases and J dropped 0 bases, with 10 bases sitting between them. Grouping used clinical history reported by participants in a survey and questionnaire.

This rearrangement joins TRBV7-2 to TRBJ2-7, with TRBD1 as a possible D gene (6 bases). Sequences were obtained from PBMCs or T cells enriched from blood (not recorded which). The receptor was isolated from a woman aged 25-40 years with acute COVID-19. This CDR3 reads CASSSDSSSYEQYF. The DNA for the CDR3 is TGTGCCAGCAGCTCGGACAGTAGCTCCTACGAGCAGTACTTC.